This TCR beta chain comes out of a study of shared clonotypes between healthy human individuals. Per the study methods: From ImmunoSEQ came sequences covering only the junction and carrying no quality scores, so filtering differed. TCRdb's table, derived via immunoSEQ multiplex PCR, lists solely in-frame clones and lacks some. The V and J calls and clone size come from that table; D and trimming were worked out from the DNA. This table has around 700,000 clones, about 74% appearing once. CDR3 size: 15 residues. Germline V gene sequence: CDR1 MRHNA, CDR2 SNTAGT. Trimming removed 0 bases from V and 9 bases from J, with 15 bases in between. Remarks on this clone: Its antigen is still unknown.

Study-wide findings and caveats: It was observed that about 5% of naive CD4 clonotypes were shared across several donors.

The TCR was taken from a woman in her twenties or thirties in good health. This sequence joins TRBV6-4 and TRBJ2-1, with D perhaps TRBD1 (5 bases). The sequenced sample consisted of memory CD4+ T cells sorted from blood. The subset denotes: CD45RA-negative fraction. The DNA of the CDR3 is TGTGCCAGCAGTGACTCGAATGCAGGGCACAGTGAGCAGTTCTTC. Translation: CASSDSNAGHSEQFF.